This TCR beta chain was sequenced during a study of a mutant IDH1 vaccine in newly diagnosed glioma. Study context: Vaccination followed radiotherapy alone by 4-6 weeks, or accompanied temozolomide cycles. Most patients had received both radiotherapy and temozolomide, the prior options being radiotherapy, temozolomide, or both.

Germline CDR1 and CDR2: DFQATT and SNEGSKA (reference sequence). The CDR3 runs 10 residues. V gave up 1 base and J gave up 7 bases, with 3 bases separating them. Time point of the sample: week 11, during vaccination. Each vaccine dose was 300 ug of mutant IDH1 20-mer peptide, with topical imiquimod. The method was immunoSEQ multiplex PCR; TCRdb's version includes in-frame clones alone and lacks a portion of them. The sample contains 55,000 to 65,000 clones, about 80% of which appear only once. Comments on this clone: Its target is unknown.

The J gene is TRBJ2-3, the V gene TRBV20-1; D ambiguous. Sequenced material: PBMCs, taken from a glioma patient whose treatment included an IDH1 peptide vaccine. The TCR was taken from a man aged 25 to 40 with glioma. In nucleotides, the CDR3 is TGCAGTGCTAGAGTAAATACGCAGTATTTT. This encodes CSARVNTQYF.